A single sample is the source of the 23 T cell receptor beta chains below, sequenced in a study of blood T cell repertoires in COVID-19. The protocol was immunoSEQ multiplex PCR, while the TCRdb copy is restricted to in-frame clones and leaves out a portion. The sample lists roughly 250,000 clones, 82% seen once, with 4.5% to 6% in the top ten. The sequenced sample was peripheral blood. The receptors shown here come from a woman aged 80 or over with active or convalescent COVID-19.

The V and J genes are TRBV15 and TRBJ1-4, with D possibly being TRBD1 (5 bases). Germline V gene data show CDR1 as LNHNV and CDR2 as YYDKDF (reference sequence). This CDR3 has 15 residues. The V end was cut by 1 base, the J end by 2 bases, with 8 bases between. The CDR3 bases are TGTGCCACCAGCAGAGTTCGGGGGACTAATGAAAAACTGTTTTTT. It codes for CATSRVRGTNEKLFF. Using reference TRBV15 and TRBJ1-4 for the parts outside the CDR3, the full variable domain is DAMVIQNPRYQVTQFGKPVTLSCSQTLNHNVMYWYQQKSSQAPKLLFHYYDKDFNNEADTPDNFQSRRPNTSFCFLDIRSPGLGDTAMYLCATSRVRGTNEKLFFGSGTQLSVL.

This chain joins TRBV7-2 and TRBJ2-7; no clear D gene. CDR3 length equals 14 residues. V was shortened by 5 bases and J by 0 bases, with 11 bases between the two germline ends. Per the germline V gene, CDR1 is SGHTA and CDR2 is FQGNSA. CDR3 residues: CASSLKASSYEQYF. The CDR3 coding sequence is TGTGCCAGCAGCCTCAAAGCTAGCTCCTACGAGCAGTACTTC.

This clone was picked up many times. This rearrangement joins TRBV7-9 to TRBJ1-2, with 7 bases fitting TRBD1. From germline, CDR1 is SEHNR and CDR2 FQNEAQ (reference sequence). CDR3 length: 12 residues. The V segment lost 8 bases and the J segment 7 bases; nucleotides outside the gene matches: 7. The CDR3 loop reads CASGSAGGGYTF. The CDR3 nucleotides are TGTGCCAGCGGAAGCGCAGGGGGTGGCTACACCTTC.

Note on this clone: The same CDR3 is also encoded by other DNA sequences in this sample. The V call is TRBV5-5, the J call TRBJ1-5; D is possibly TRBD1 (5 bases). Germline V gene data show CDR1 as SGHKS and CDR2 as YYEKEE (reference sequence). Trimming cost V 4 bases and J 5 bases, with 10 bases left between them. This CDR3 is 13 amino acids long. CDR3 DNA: TGTGCCAGCAGCCTGCAGGGTTATCAGCCCCAGCATTTT. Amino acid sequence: CASSLQGYQPQHF.

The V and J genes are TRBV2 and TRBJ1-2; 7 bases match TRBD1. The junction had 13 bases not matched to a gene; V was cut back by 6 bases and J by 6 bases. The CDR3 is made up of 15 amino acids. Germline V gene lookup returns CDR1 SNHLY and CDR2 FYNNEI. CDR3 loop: CASRDRDSLTHGYTF. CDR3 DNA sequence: TGTGCCAGCAGGGACCGGGACAGCCTCACACATGGCTACACCTTC.

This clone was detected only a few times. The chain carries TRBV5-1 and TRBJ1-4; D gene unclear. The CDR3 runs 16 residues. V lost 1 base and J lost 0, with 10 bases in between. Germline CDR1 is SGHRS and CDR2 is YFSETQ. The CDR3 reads CASSLIGGSTNEKLFF. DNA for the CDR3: TGCGCCAGCAGCTTGATAGGCGGCTCAACTAATGAAAAACTGTTTTTT.

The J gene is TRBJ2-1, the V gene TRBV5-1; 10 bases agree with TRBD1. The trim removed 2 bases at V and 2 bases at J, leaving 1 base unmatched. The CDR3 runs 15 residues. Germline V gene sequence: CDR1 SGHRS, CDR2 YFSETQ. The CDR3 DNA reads TGCGCCAGCAGCTTTGGACAGGGGGCCTACAATGAGCAGTTCTTC. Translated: CASSFGQGAYNEQFF.

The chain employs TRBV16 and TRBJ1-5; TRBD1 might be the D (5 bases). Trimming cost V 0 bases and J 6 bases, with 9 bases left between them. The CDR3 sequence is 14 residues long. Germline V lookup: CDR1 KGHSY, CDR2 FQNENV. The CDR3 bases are TGTGCCAGCAGCCAATCGCGGGGGATTCAGCCCCAGCATTTT. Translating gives CASSQSRGIQPQHF. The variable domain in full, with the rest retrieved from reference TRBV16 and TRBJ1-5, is GEEVAQTPKHLVRGEGQKAKLYCAPIKGHSYVFWYQQVLKNEFKFLISFQNENVFDETGMPKERFSAKCLPNSPCSLEIQATKLEDSAVYFCASSQSRGIQPQHFGDGTRLSIL.

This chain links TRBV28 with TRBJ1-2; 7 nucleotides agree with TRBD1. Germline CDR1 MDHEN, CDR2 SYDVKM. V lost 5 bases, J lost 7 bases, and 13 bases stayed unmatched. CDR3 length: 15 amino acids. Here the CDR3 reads CASSPPGRTGSGYTF. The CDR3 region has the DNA TGTGCCAGCAGTCCCCCCGGTAGGACAGGCAGTGGCTACACCTTC.

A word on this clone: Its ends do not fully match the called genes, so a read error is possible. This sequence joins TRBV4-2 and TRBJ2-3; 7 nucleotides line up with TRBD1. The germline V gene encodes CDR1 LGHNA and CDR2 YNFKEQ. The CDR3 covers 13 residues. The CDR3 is CASSQGTGQTVNF. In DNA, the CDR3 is TGTGCCAGCAGCCAAGGAACGGGACAGACCGTGAATTTT.

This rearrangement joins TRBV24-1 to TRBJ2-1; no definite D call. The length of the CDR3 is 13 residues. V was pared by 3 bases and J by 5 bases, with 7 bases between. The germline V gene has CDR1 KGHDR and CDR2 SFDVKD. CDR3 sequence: CATSDASNNEQFF. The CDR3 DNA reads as TGTGCCACCAGTGATGCTTCTAACAATGAGCAGTTCTTC.

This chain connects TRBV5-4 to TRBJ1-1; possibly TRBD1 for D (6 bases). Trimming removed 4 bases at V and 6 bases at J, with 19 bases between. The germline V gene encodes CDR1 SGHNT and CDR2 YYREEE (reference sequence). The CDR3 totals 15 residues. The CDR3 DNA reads TGTGCCAGCAGCCAGAACGAGGGGGGGCACGCTGAAGCTTTCTTT. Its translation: CASSQNEGGHAEAFF.

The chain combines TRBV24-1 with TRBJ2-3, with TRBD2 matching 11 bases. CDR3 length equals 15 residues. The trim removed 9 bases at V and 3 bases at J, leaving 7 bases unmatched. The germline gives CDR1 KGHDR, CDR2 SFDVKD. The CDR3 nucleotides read TGTGCCACCGGGTTGACTAGCGGGGTAACAGATACGCAGTATTTT. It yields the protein CATGLTSGVTDTQYF.

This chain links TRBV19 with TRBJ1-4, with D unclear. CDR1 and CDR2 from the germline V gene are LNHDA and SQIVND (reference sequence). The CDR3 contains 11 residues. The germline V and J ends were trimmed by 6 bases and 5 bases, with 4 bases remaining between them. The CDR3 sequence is CASSVNEKLFF. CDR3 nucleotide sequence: TGTGCCAGTAGCGTCAATGAAAAACTGTTTTTT.

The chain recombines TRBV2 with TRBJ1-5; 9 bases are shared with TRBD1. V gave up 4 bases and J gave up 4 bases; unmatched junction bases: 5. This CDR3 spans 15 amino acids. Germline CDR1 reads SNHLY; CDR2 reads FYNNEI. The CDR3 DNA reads TGTGCCAGCAGTGCGTGGGGACAGGGTAATCAGCCCCAGCATTTT. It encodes CASSAWGQGNQPQHF. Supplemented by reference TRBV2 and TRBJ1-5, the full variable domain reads EPEVTQTPSHQVTQMGQEVILRCVPISNHLYFYWYRQILGQKVEFLVSFYNNEISEKSEIFDDQFSVERPDGSNFTLKIRSTKLEDSAMYFCASSAWGQGNQPQHFGDGTRLSIL.

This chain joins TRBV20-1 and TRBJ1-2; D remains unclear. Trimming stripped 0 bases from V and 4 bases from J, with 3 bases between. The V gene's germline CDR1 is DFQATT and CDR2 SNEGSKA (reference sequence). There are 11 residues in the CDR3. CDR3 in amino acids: CSARDGYGYTF. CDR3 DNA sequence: TGCAGTGCTAGAGACGGCTATGGCTACACCTTC.

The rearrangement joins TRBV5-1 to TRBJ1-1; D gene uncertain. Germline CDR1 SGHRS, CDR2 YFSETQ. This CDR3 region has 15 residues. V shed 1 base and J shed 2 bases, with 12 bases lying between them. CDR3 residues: CASSLFSQANTEAFF. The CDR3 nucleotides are TGCGCCAGCAGCTTGTTCTCGCAGGCCAACACTGAAGCTTTCTTT.

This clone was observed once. CDR3 residues: CASSSLTGGWGYTF. CDR3 DNA: TGTGCCAGCAGTTCTCTCACAGGGGGCTGGGGCTACACCTTC. J is TRBJ1-2 and V is TRBV28, with TRBD1 matching 9 bases. Germline V gene sequence: CDR1 MDHEN, CDR2 SYDVKM. The junction had 8 bases not matched to a gene; V was cut back by 4 bases and J by 8 bases. This CDR3 is built from 14 residues.

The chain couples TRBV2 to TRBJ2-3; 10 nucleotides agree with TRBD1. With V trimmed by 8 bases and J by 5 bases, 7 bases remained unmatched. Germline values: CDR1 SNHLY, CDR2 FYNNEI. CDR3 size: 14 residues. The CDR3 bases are TGTGCCAGCGGCGACAGGGGGCGTCAAGATACGCAGTATTTT. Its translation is CASGDRGRQDTQYF.

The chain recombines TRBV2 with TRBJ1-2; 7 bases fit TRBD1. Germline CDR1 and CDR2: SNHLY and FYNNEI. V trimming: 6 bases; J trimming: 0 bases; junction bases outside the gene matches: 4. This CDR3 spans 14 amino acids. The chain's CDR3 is CASSRDRANYGYTF. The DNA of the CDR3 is TGTGCCAGCAGCCGGGACAGAGCTAACTATGGCTACACCTTC.

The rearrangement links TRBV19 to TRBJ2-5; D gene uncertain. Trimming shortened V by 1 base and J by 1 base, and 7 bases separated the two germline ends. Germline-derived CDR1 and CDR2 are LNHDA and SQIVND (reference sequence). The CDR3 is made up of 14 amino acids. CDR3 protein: CASSIGTSQETQYF. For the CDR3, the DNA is TGTGCCAGTAGTATAGGTACGAGCCAAGAGACCCAGTACTTC.

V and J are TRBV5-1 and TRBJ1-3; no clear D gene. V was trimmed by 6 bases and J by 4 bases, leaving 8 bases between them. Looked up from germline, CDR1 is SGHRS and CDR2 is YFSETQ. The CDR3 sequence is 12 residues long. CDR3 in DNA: TGCGCCAGCACAGACTCCGGAAACACCATATATTTT. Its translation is CASTDSGNTIYF. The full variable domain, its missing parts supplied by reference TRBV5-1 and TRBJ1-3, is KAGVTQTPRYLIKTRGQQVTLSCSPISGHRSVSWYQQTPGQGLQFLFEYFSETQRNKGNFPGRFSGRQFSNSRSEMNVSTLELGDSALYLCASTDSGNTIYFGEGSWLTVV.

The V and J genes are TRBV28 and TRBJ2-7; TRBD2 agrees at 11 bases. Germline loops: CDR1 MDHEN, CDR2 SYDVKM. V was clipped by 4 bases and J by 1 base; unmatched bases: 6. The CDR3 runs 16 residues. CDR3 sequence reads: CASSSFGTSGSYEQYF. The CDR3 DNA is TGTGCCAGCAGTTCGTTCGGGACTAGCGGTTCCTACGAGCAGTACTTC.